The rows below give T cell receptor beta chains drawn from one sample of a study of CD8 T cells in Susac syndrome. One entry per CDR3 protein, called by TCRdb with MiXCR from the immunoSEQ multiplex PCR reads. The sample shows 160,000 or so distinct CDR3 sequences, 85% to 95% of them seen only once. The sample taken for sequencing was CD8+ T cells from PBMCs. These receptors were taken from a human donor with multiple sclerosis. Each CDR3 is given with its conserved first and last residue. Each record gives: clone size, J gene, V gene, D gene, CDR3 DNA, CDR3 protein. The D gene is left open where the match is weak. A row's size may be missing; if present it is once, few, many or a size class.

NA,TRBJ2-1,TRBV29-1,TRBD2,TGCAGCGTTGAGGGGGGACTAGCACTTAGTGAGCAGTTCTTC,CSVEGGLALSEQFF
NA,TRBJ2-7,TRBV4-1,NA,TGCGCCAGCAGCCACCCCGGCGGTTGGCAGTACTTC,CASSHPGGWQYF
NA,TRBJ2-3,TRBV20-1,NA,TGCAGTGCTAGAGTATTAGTAGACCACGGGGCAGATACGCAGTATTTT,CSARVLVDHGADTQYF
NA,TRBJ2-5,TRBV12-3/TRBV12-4,TRBD2,TGTGCCAGCAGTTGGGGGGGGACCCAGTACTTC,CASSWGGTQYF
NA,TRBJ1-1,TRBV2,NA,TGTGCCAGCAGGGTGGGGAACATGAACACTGAAGCTTTCTTT,CASRVGNMNTEAFF
NA,TRBJ2-3,TRBV20-1,NA,TGCAGTGCTTCCATGGGCACAGATACGCAGTATTTT,CSASMGTDTQYF
once,TRBJ2-1,TRBV20-1,TRBD2,TGCAGTGTCAAGGCGGGACTAGACAATGAGCAGTTCTTC,CSVKAGLDNEQFF
NA,TRBJ2-3,TRBV18,TRBD1,TGTGCCAGCTTCCCAGGGACAGTAAGCACAGATACGCAGTATTTT,CASFPGTVSTDTQYF
NA,TRBJ1-2,TRBV29-1,TRBD1,TGCAGCGCCCCAGGGACAGGGGGCAGGGACTATGGCTACACCTTC,CSAPGTGGRDYGYTF
NA,TRBJ2-5,TRBV19,NA,TGTGCCAGTAGTATCCCCTTGGGTGGCGGGTCTTTGACCCAGTACTTC,CASSIPLGGGSLTQYF
NA,TRBJ2-7,TRBV11-2,NA,TGTGCCAGCAGGAAGCAAGGGGGGGATTACGAGCAGTACTTC,CASRKQGGDYEQYF
NA,TRBJ1-5,TRBV7-3,NA,TGTGCCAGCAGCCTCCTAGGAGGGCCCCAGCATTTT,CASSLLGGPQHF
NA,TRBJ1-5,TRBV28,TRBD1,TGTGCCAGCAGTCCGATGGGACAGATCAATCAGCCCCAGCATTTT,CASSPMGQINQPQHF
NA,TRBJ2-2,TRBV5-6,TRBD2,TGTGCCAGCAGCTTGGCCAGCGGGGGATTCACCGGGGAGCTGTTTTTT,CASSLASGGFTGELFF
NA,TRBJ1-4,TRBV27,NA,TGTGCCAGCAGTTTGAGGGGCAGGGGTGAAAAACTGTTTTTT,CASSLRGRGEKLFF
NA,TRBJ2-1,TRBV12-3/TRBV12-4,NA,TGTGCCGTTCATAGCGGAGTATACAATGAGCAGTTCTTC,CAVHSGVYNEQFF
NA,TRBJ2-1,TRBV30,NA,TGTGCCTGGATAGCTAGCGCCCAAAATGAGCAGTTCTTC,CAWIASAQNEQFF
NA,TRBJ2-1,TRBV29-1,NA,TGCAGCGCAACCGCCTACAATGAGCAGTTCTTC,CSATAYNEQFF
NA,TRBJ1-1,TRBV6-1,TRBD1,TGTGCCAGCAGTGAAACGAAGGGACAGGGTTTCGTCGACACTGAAGCTTTCTTT,CASSETKGQGFVDTEAFF
NA,TRBJ2-1,TRBV12-3/TRBV12-4,NA,TGTGCCAGCAGTTCTCCGTCGCGCACCCTGTCCTACAATGAGCAGTTCTTC,CASSSPSRTLSYNEQFF
NA,TRBJ2-5,TRBV5-1,NA,TGCGCCAGCAGCCCCATGACGTTCCGAGAGACCCAGTACTTC,CASSPMTFRETQYF
NA,TRBJ2-7,TRBV6-5,TRBD1,TGTGCCAGCAGGGGCCCGGGACAGGGATTTTACGAGCAGTACTTC,CASRGPGQGFYEQYF
NA,TRBJ2-1,TRBV7-2,TRBD2,TGTGCCAGCAGCCCACGACTAGCGTGGGGGGATGAGCAGTTCTTC,CASSPRLAWGDEQFF
NA,TRBJ2-3,TRBV29-1,TRBD2,TGCAGCGTTGGAATAGCGGGGAACACAGATACGCAGTATTTT,CSVGIAGNTDTQYF
NA,TRBJ2-1,TRBV12-5,TRBD2,TGTGCTAGTGGGCCTGCGGGGGAGTCCTACAATGAGCAGTTCTTC,CASGPAGESYNEQFF
NA,TRBJ1-3,TRBV14,NA,TGTGCCAGCAGCCAAGATTGGAAGGGCTATGGAAACACCATATATTTT,CASSQDWKGYGNTIYF
NA,TRBJ2-7,TRBV27,TRBD2,TGTGCCAGCAGTTTAGGGGGGACTAAGTACTTC,CASSLGGTKYF
once,TRBJ2-1,TRBV6-5,NA,TGTGCCAGCGGTCCCGGTCATGAGCAGTTCTTC,CASGPGHEQFF
NA,TRBJ2-7,TRBV6-6,NA,TGTGCCAGCAGTTACGATTTGGGGTACGAGCAGTACTTC,CASSYDLGYEQYF
NA,TRBJ2-2,TRBV5-4,NA,TGTGCCAGCAGCTATAACGCCGGGGAGCTGTTTTTT,CASSYNAGELFF
NA,TRBJ2-5,TRBV29-1,TRBD1,TGCAGCGTTGGCCGGGACAGGGGGGAGACCCAGTACTTC,CSVGRDRGETQYF
NA,TRBJ2-3,TRBV2,TRBD2,TGTGCCAGCAACATCCTAGCGGGGGTTGCCACAGATACGCAGTATTTT,CASNILAGVATDTQYF
NA,TRBJ2-7,TRBV5-4,NA,TGTGCCAGCAGCGCTGACAGGTCCTACGAGCAGTACTTC,CASSADRSYEQYF
NA,TRBJ2-7,TRBV11-2,NA,TGTGCCAGCAGCTTACATCGCAAGGCCTACGAGCAGTACTTC,CASSLHRKAYEQYF
NA,TRBJ2-3,TRBV29-1,NA,TGCAGCGGCATGGCGGGGGCCCGCACAGATACGCAGTATTTT,CSGMAGARTDTQYF
NA,TRBJ1-2,TRBV12-5,NA,TGTGCTAGTGGTTTCGCCATAGGGGACCGGGCGGGCTATGGCTACACCTTC,CASGFAIGDRAGYGYTF
NA,TRBJ2-3,TRBV4-1,NA,TGCGCCAGCAGCCAACCGCCGAGCGGCCCTAGCACAGATACGCAGTATTTT,CASSQPPSGPSTDTQYF
NA,TRBJ2-7,TRBV7-9,TRBD1,TGTGCCAGCAGCTTAGGGACAGGGTTTTCCCACTACGAGCAGTACTTC,CASSLGTGFSHYEQYF
once,TRBJ1-2,TRBV29-1,TRBD1,TGCAGCGTTCCGGACAGGGAAGGTGGCTACACCTTC,CSVPDREGGYTF
NA,TRBJ1-5,TRBV28,NA,TGTGCCAGCACTGGGGGAAGTCAGCCCCAGCATTTT,CASTGGSQPQHF
NA,TRBJ2-5,TRBV25-1,TRBD2,TGTGCCAGCAAGGGACTAGGGGTTTGGGAGACCCAGTACTTC,CASKGLGVWETQYF
NA,TRBJ1-5,TRBV2,NA,TGTGCCAGCAGGAGGGTCATCCGTGGGGATAGCAATCAGCCCCAGCATTTT,CASRRVIRGDSNQPQHF
NA,TRBJ2-7,TRBV29-1,TRBD2,TGCAGCATTAAAGCGGGACTAGCAATGGGGAAGAACTACGAGCAGTACTTC,CSIKAGLAMGKNYEQYF
NA,TRBJ2-1,TRBV12-3/TRBV12-4,TRBD2,TGTGCCAGCAGGGACCCATTGGCAGCGGGAAATGAGCAGTTCTTC,CASRDPLAAGNEQFF
NA,TRBJ2-3,TRBV27,NA,TGTGCCAGCACCCGGTGGGGAGGCCAAGATACGCAGTATTTT,CASTRWGGQDTQYF
NA,TRBJ2-5,TRBV12-3/TRBV12-4,NA,TGTGCCAGCAGTGGGGACCGCAACCTCGAAGAGACCCAGTACTTC,CASSGDRNLEETQYF
NA,TRBJ2-7,TRBV6-1,NA,TGTGCCAGCAGAACGGGCGAGCAGTACTTC,CASRTGEQYF
NA,TRBJ2-1,TRBV12-3/TRBV12-4,NA,TGTGCCAGCAGTTACGCCTCCTACAATGAGCAGTTCTTC,CASSYASYNEQFF
NA,TRBJ2-3,TRBV28,TRBD2,TGTGCCACCGCCGAAGCGGGAGTCTCAGATACGCAGTATTTT,CATAEAGVSDTQYF
NA,TRBJ2-7,TRBV20-1,TRBD2,TGCAGTGCTAGTCCCAGACTAGCGGGGTGGTACGAGCAGTACTTC,CSASPRLAGWYEQYF
NA,TRBJ1-4,TRBV2,NA,TGTGCCAGCATTCTCACCCGGGGAAAACTGTTTTTT,CASILTRGKLFF
NA,TRBJ2-7,TRBV20-1,NA,TGCAGTGCTAGGCAGGGGGAGGCGAACGAGCAGTACTTC,CSARQGEANEQYF
NA,TRBJ2-3,TRBV20-1,TRBD2,TGCAGTGCTAGCCCCATCTGGCGGGAGGATCCAGATACGCAGTATTTT,CSASPIWREDPDTQYF
NA,TRBJ2-3,TRBV27,NA,TGTGCCAGCAGTATAAGACAGAGCACAGATACGCAGTATTTT,CASSIRQSTDTQYF
NA,TRBJ2-1,TRBV19,NA,TGTGCCAGTGAACTACAATGGGGCTCCTACAATGAGCAGTTCTTC,CASELQWGSYNEQFF